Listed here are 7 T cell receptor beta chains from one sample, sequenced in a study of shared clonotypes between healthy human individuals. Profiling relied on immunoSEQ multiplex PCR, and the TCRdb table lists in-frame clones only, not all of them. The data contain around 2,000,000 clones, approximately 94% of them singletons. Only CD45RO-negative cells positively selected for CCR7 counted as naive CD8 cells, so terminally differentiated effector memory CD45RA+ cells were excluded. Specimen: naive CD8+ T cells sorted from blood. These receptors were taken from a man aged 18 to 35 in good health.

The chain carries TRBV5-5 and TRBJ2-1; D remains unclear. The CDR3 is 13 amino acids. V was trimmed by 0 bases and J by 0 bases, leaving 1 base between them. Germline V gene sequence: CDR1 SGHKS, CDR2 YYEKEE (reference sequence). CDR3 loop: CASSLDSYNEQFF. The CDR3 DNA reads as TGTGCCAGCAGCTTGGACTCCTACAATGAGCAGTTCTTC.

The CDR3 loop reads CASSLQRRGHEQYF. The CDR3 DNA sequence: TGTGCCAGCAGCCTACAAAGGAGGGGCCACGAGCAGTACTTC. The rearrangement uses TRBV27 and TRBJ2-7; D possibly corresponds to TRBD2 (6 bases). The germline V gene encodes CDR1 MNHEY and CDR2 SMNVEV (reference sequence). The CDR3 covers 14 residues. V shed 6 bases and J shed 5 bases, with 17 bases lying between them.

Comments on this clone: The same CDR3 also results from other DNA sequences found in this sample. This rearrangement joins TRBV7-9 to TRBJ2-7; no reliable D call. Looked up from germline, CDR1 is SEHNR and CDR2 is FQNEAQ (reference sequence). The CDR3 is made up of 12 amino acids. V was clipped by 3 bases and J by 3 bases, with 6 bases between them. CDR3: CASSFDGYEQYF. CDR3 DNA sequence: TGTGCCAGCAGCTTTGACGGCTACGAGCAGTACTTC.

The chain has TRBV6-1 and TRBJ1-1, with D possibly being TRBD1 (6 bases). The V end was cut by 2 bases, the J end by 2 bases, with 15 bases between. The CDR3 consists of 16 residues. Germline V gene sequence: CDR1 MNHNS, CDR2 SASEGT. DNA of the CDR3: TGTGCCAGCAGTGAATTAGGACAGAACCAAAACACTGAAGCTTTCTTT. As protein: CASSELGQNQNTEAFF.

The CDR3 nucleotides are TGCGCCAGCAGCCAAGATCCCGACTTCCTCCACTTT. Its protein product is CASSQDPDFLHF. This chain joins TRBV4-1 and TRBJ1-6; D not certain. Germline V gene sequence: CDR1 MGHRA, CDR2 YSYEKL. Trimming shortened V by 0 bases and J by 15 bases, and 9 bases separated the two germline ends. This CDR3 comprises 12 residues.

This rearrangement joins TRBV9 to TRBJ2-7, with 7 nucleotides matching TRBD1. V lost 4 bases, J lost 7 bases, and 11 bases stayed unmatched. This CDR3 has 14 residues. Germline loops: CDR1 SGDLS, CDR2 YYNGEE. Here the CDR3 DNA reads TGTGCCAGCAGCTCCCCGACAGGGTCTAGGGAGCAGTACTTC. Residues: CASSSPTGSREQYF.

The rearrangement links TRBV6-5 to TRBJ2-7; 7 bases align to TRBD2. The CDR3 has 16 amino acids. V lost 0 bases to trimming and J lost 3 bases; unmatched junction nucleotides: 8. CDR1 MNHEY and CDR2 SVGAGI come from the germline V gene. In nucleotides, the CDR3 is TGTGCCAGCAGTTACTCGATTGGAGAGCGGGACTACGAGCAGTACTTC. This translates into CASSYSIGERDYEQYF.